This note documents a single T cell receptor beta chain sequence. Its antigen specificity is not known. Base-call qualities are not available, and no considerably larger clone is one nucleotide away. The donors were healthy, HIV-negative adults with no recently reported acute infections or vaccinations. Only Caucasian adults living in Nashville, Tennessee, USA were represented among the donors. CD4+ T cells were enriched through magnetic negative selection, after which naive cells were positively selected on CD45RA and the remaining negative fraction served as the memory subset. Blood was obtained by leukapheresis, after which PBMCs were separated by Ficoll-Histopaque density gradient centrifugation and cryopreserved in liquid nitrogen vapor phase. Purity and quantity of every magnetically sorted T cell population were checked by analytical flow cytometry. From each sorted fraction, genomic DNA was isolated and quantified by UV absorbance on a Nanodrop 2000c.

The germline V gene yields MNHNS for CDR1 and SASEGT for CDR2. The CDR3 starts with the cysteine, ends with the phenylalanine, and has 15 residues. CDR3 DNA only is kept here, 45 bases in frame from base 1. At the junction V is shortened by 5 bases and J by 5 bases; bases outside the gene matches: 4. The data originate from a study of shared clonotypes between healthy human individuals (TCRdb year 2020). Looking at the study overall: Two women and three men aged 18 to 49 years were included in the cohort. Each donor's leukapheresis produced roughly between roughly 0.9 and 9 billion PBMCs. Different laboratories and diverse techniques were used to prepare libraries and sequence TCR repertoires, to increase sequencing depth and limit assay-specific biases. To estimate repertoire size and how much clonotype sharing occurs between individuals, the study deeply sequenced the blood TCR repertoires of about five healthy adults. For each donor, CD4 naive and CD4 memory were each given three plates, CD8 naive was given two plates, and CD8 memory was given one plate.

Using the deep immunoSEQ assay, multiplex PCR amplified TCR CDR3 regions from genomic DNA. For each cell subset, the extracted genomic DNA was distributed evenly across all wells of several immunoSEQ 96-well plates, and each plate served as one replicate. For sorted subsets, each replicate PCR was loaded with about 0.2 ug genomic DNA, equivalent to 30,000 or so T cell genomes. The purified libraries were quantified using a Qubit 3.0 fluorometer, sized with a Bioanalyzer 2100, and then quantified again using the KAPA Library Quantification kit. A separate single-read 150-cycle Illumina NextSeq 550 flow cell was used to sequence each immunoSEQ 96-well plate. The published analysis was carried out like this. Because only junctional sequences without quality scores were contained in the immunoSEQ output, filtering matching that applied to full-length reads could not be performed. To assign V/J genes and CDR3, sequences were annotated against IMGT germline references using PyIR, a Python wrapper for IgBLAST v1.9. Reads were removed for weak V/J assignments (E-value above 1e-6), missing CDR3, stop codons, out-of-frame junctions, or ambiguous translated residues. A V3J clonotype was defined by an identical inferred V gene, J gene, and CDR3 amino acid sequence. To compute the percentage overlap between repertoires, the number of shared unique clonotypes was divided by the size of the smaller repertoire. Three approaches were used to assess repertoire richness: RTK rarefaction, the Chao1 estimator, and Recon v2.1 estimates of unobserved clonotypes. Generation probabilities were computed with OLGA for all TCRbeta clonotypes obtained by the gDNA method from several donors. TCRdb obtained this table from immuneACCESS and retained in-frame rearrangements with V and J assigned. These tables miss some clones; where compared with another copy, unresolved V genes account for less than half of the shortfall, and the remainder is unexplained. V and J calls and clone size are given by that table; D and trimming were obtained from the DNA. The sample profile shows over a million clones; roughly 96% of them were found once. Approximately 1.2% of the sample is taken by the ten largest.

Broader findings and caveats from the paper: Across four donors, roughly 5.1% of naive CD4, roughly 3.8% of naive CD8, roughly 2.2% of memory CD4, and 0.4% of memory CD8 clonotypes were shared. Higher generation probabilities were observed for clonotypes shared by all four sorted-subset donors than for non-shared clonotypes. Because the study included a small number of donors, the genetic and exposure-history diversity represented was limited. Naive subsets generally had larger estimated clonotype richness than memory subsets. Rarefaction of sorted-subset datasets indicated incomplete sequencing despite the large sequencing depth. Pairwise subsampling led to the expectation that sequencing depth would affect the degree of clonotype sharing among donors. Sampling was restricted to blood, and TCR repertoires in tissue are likely to differ from TCR repertoires in blood.

The sequenced material came from naive CD4+ T cells sorted from blood. The cell subset or site label here, explained by the study, means: CD45RA+ positively selected. This TCR was recovered from a young man in good health. The chain uses TRBV6-1 and TRBJ2-3, with 13 bases aligning to TRBD2. The nucleotide sequence is given as TGTGCCAGCAGTAGGACTAGCGGGAGCTTAGATACGCAGTATTTT. It is translated as CASSRTSGSLDTQYF.